Reported below is one T cell receptor (beta chain). The antigen remains undetermined. TCRdb itself ran the RT-PCR reads through MiXCR, one entry per CDR3 protein. Among approximately 680,000 distinct CDR3 sequences listed, approximately 14% were seen once. The V gene end was trimmed by 6 bases and the J gene end by 4 bases; junction bases not matched to a gene: 7. There are 15 residues in the CDR3. Germline V gene sequence: CDR1 DFQATT, CDR2 SNEGSKA (reference sequence). The record originates from a study of response to subunit inactivated influenza vaccine. Findings of the study overall: The authors proposed limited new T cell recruitment per seasonal influenza vaccination.

This clonotype originated in a man over 45 who received an inactivated influenza vaccine. The chain carries TRBV20-1 and TRBJ2-1, with 12 bases lining up with TRBD2. This specimen consisted of PBMCs from blood, obtained about 13 days after vaccination. In nucleotides, the CDR3 is TGCAGTGCCGACGGACTAGCGGGATCGTACAATGAGCAGTTCTTC. Amino acid sequence: CSADGLAGSYNEQFF.